The entry below gives a single T cell receptor (beta chain) sequence along with its context. Its antigen is still unknown. The sample belongs to a study of OX40 agonist ivuxolimab in advanced cancers. About the research overall: At 0.01 to 10 mg/kg, ivuxolimab was administered intravenously to patients every 2 weeks. Three patients responded partially, comprising one with hepatocellular carcinoma and two with cutaneous melanoma.

The CDR3 is 17 amino acids. Germline values: CDR1 SGHTA, CDR2 FQGNSA. V lost 1 base, J lost 5 bases, and 17 bases lay in between. Whole-study findings and limits: Both CD4+ and CD8+ T cell populations in blood had undergone clonal expansion by week 6 at 0.1 to 3.0 mg/kg. Relative to CD4+ cells, CD8+ T cells on average had more expanded clones.

The table came from immunoSEQ multiplex PCR; TCRdb's copy has only in-frame clones and leaves some out. The sample records 90,000 or so clones, roughly nine tenths being singletons. The chain is built from TRBV7-2 and TRBJ1-4; D possibly corresponds to TRBD1 (6 bases). This sample comprised CD4+ or CD8+ T cells sorted from blood, obtained in a trial of the OX40 agonist ivuxolimab. This TCR was recovered from an adult with an advanced solid tumor such as melanoma, head and neck, liver or kidney cancer. The CDR3 loop reads CASSLVPRGAPNEKLFF. CDR3 bases: TGTGCCAGCAGCTTAGTACCCCGGGGGGCCCCAAATGAAAAACTGTTTTTT.